This section outlines one T cell receptor beta chain sequence together with its context. The record originates from a study of blood T cell repertoires in COVID-19. In the study's own analysis: Reference gene primer amplification gave nucleated cell count estimates. TCRdb's copy holds only in-frame clones and misses some; the assay was immunoSEQ multiplex PCR. The V and J calls and clone size were taken over from that table, and D and trimming were inferred from the DNA. The data hold roughly 260,000 clones, with roughly nine tenths observed a single time. The CDR3 loop spans 14 amino acids. Trimming cost V 6 bases and J 3 bases; bases outside gene matches: 5. Germline V gives CDR1 MDHEN, CDR2 SYDVKM.

The specimen was peripheral blood. The chain joins TRBV28 to TRBJ1-5, with 7 bases lining up with TRBD1. The origin of this receptor is a man aged 55-75 years who had recovered from COVID-19. DNA for the CDR3: TGTGCCAGCAGGCCCGGGACAGTCAATCAGCCCCAGCATTTT. This gives the protein CASRPGTVNQPQHF.